This T cell receptor (beta chain) was retrieved from a study of neurological immune-mediated disorders (dated by TCRdb to the late 2010s). At the level of the whole study: Peripheral blood TCR-beta repertoires from HTLV-I-associated myelopathy (HAM/TSP) patients, multiple sclerosis patients and healthy controls were compared by UMI-based sequencing. Technical triplicate libraries were sequenced so that the variability in frequency of each individual clone could be precisely calculated. Alongside PBMC samples, the set of about 97 TCR-beta libraries contained longitudinal samples, technical triplicates, and paired CD4+ and CD8+ T-cell subsets that had been sorted. The cohort was made up of 68 subjects, consisting of about 14 HAM/TSP patients, roughly 35 multiple sclerosis patients and roughly 20 healthy controls. Overall study results and their limits: TCR clonal expansion was greatest in HAM/TSP patients and smallest in MS patients, who ranked below even healthy controls. No identical CDR3 amino acid sequences were shared among expanded clones across subjects, suggesting private TCR-beta repertoires in all groups.

What the time point label conveys for this sample: technical triplicate 3. Unsorted PBMC libraries were generated from 2 million PBMCs stored in RNAlater at -80 °C until RNA extraction. Peripheral blood was subjected to Ficoll-Hypaque density gradient centrifugation to isolate PBMCs, which were then cryopreserved in liquid nitrogen. To synthesize cDNA, template-switch 5'RACE was performed with a primer carrying a 10-nucleotide random unique molecular identifier so that each TCR transcript was tagged. Each sequencing run produced over 180 million TCR-beta sequences covering 15-18 subjects. The RNeasy kit was used to extract total RNA. TCR-beta VDJ regions were amplified with primers for the TCR constant region and the 5'RACE anchor, using the KAPA Real-time Library Amplification kit. Sample indexes and Illumina adaptors were added in a first PCR, and a second PCR then increased library yield. The roughly 650 bp TCR product was size-selected on a 2% E-gel SizeSelection system after Ampure bead purification. Before pooling, libraries had their quality checked on a Bioanalyzer, their concentration measured with Qubit, and their quantity determined with the Kapa Library Quantification kit. Libraries were sequenced paired-end 2 x 150 bp on an Illumina HiSeq 2500. To increase sequence diversity, roughly 24-30% phiX was spiked into each library pool. On the authors' methods: The quality-filtered reads were processed with the UMI-based MiGEC pipeline, whose error correction step removed more than 75% of the raw TCR sequences. IMGT germline references were used for alignment of VDJ genes, and clonotypes were defined by a unique CDR3 amino acid sequence together with V-J genes. Clonal expansion, Shannon diversity and CDR3 relatedness (CalcPairwiseDistances, ClusterSamples) were evaluated with VDJtools, and phylogenetic trees were built with CLCbio workbench. Clones with at least 8 unique UMIs were defined as expanded, with this threshold being based on coefficient-of-variation modelling across technical triplicates. TCRdb cleaned the public reads at Q25 with fastp, built clones with MiXCR and kept in-frame beta chains. Each CDR3 protein gets just one entry, which takes the most common genes and DNA from the rows behind it. The V and J calls and clone size are TCRdb's, not the authors'. The sample data list about 45,000 distinct CDR3 sequences, and around a fifth of these were observed just once. Clones ranked in the top ten supply almost 4.5% of the sample.

The CDR3 has 14 amino acids, counting the end cysteine and phenylalanine. Of all the DNA, just the CDR3 is kept, 42 bases in frame from base 1. The germline V gene encodes CDR1 SGHAT and CDR2 FQNNGV. The germline ends are 11 bases apart after V is trimmed by 4 bases and J by 2 bases. Comment on this clonotype: Its target antigen remains unknown. Base qualities are not provided; no much larger clone lies one nucleotide away.

Sample: PBMCs. The rearrangement joined TRBV11-2 to TRBJ1-1; the D gene identity is not certain. The clonotype was recovered from a man aged 60 to 75 with HTLV-1-associated myelopathy (HAM/TSP). The sequenced DNA is TGTGCCAGCAGCTCCCTCGGACTAAACACTGAAGCTTTCTTT. This translates into CASSSLGLNTEAFF.